Only one count was recorded for the clone carrying this T cell receptor (beta chain). The target antigen is unknown. The record originates from a study of shared clonotypes between healthy human individuals. The wider study: The donor group consisted of a couple of women and three men, aged 18 to 49. Study-level points and caveats: There were few donors, and this limited the genetic and exposure-history diversity represented.

CD45RO-negative, CCR7-positively selected cells formed the naive CD8 fraction, excluding terminally differentiated effector memory CD45RA+ cells. Assay used: immunoSEQ multiplex PCR; TCRdb lists only in-frame clones, some missing. The sample carries 1.5 million to 2.5 million clones, roughly 94% recorded once. The CDR3 has 13 amino acids. CDR1 and CDR2 from the germline V gene are SGHDT and YYEEEE. V was trimmed by 2 bases and J by 8 bases, leaving 11 bases between them. The TCR originated in a man between 18 and 29 years old in good health. The source material was naive CD8+ T cells sorted from blood. The V and J genes are TRBV5-6 and TRBJ2-1; D uncertain. The CDR3, as DNA: TGTGCCAGCAGCTTCATCCTTGCCCATGAGCAGTTCTTC. Translated: CASSFILAHEQFF.